A single sample gave rise to the 18 T cell receptor beta chains below, sequenced in a study of blood T cell repertoires in COVID-19. Sequencing used immunoSEQ multiplex PCR; TCRdb keeps in-frame clones, though not all of them. In the table there are about 200,000 clones, around 83% of which are singletons. Sequencing was performed on peripheral blood. These TCRs come from a woman aged 80 or over with acute or convalescent COVID-19.

V is TRBV7-2 and J is TRBJ1-1, with 7 bases identical to TRBD1. V lost 5 bases and J lost 1; bases outside the gene matches: 4. This CDR3 spans 14 amino acids. Germline V gene sequence: CDR1 SGHTA, CDR2 FQGNSA. The CDR3 here is CASSRGGGNTEAFF. CDR3 sequence (DNA): TGTGCCAGCAGCAGAGGGGGCGGGAACACTGAAGCTTTCTTT.

The CDR3 DNA follows: TGTGCCAGCTCACCGACACAAGAGACCCAGTACTTC. This translates into CASSPTQETQYF. The chain couples TRBV18 to TRBJ2-5; D remains ambiguous. This CDR3 spans 12 amino acids. Germline assignment: CDR1 KGHSH and CDR2 LQKENI. V gave up 3 bases and J gave up 2 bases, with 4 bases separating them.

In its sample, this clone was seen a few times. This chain uses TRBV7-3 with TRBJ1-5; D perhaps matches TRBD1 (6 bases). Looked up from germline, CDR1 is SGHTA and CDR2 is FQGTGA. The CDR3 has 14 residues. V was clipped by 3 bases and J by 6 bases, with 12 bases between them. CDR3 protein: CASSFLDRTQPQHF. In DNA, the CDR3 is TGTGCCAGCAGCTTCCTCGACAGGACTCAGCCCCAGCATTTT.

In DNA, the CDR3 is TGTGCCAGCAGAGCCCTAGCGGGAGTCCGGGGCGAGCAGTACTTC. It translates to CASRALAGVRGEQYF. The rearrangement uses TRBV6-6 and TRBJ2-7, with 10 bases fitting TRBD2. Losses at the gene ends were 6 bases for V and 6 bases for J; bases not matched to a gene: 11. The CDR3 is 15 amino acids. Per germline, CDR1 MNHNY and CDR2 SVGAGI (reference sequence).

This clone was observed once. The chain is built from TRBV7-2 and TRBJ1-4; tentatively, D is TRBD1 (6 bases). Germline V lookup: CDR1 SGHTA, CDR2 FQGNSA. The V end was cut by 1 base, the J end by 7 bases, with 10 bases between. CDR3 length: 14 amino acids. The CDR3 protein is CASSLGYRVEKLFF. The CDR3 region has the DNA TGTGCCAGCAGCTTAGGGTACAGGGTTGAAAAACTGTTTTTT.

The rearrangement uses TRBV6-2 or TRBV6-3 and TRBJ2-7, with TRBD2 matching over 9 bases. The V segment lost 5 bases and the J segment 5 bases; nucleotides outside the gene matches: 10. Germline values: CDR1 MNHEY, CDR2 SVGEGT. The CDR3 is made up of 15 amino acids. This CDR3 is CASSPVLAGTHEQYF. CDR3 DNA sequence: TGTGCCAGCAGTCCCGTTCTAGCGGGAACCCACGAGCAGTACTTC.

The chain links TRBV19 to TRBJ1-5; D unresolved. CDR1 LNHDA and CDR2 SQIVND come from the germline V gene (reference sequence). The CDR3 sequence is 15 residues long. V lost 3 bases and J 2 bases, leaving 11 bases between the germline ends. This CDR3 is CASSISGSGNQPQHF. CDR3 bases: TGTGCCAGTAGTATTAGTGGAAGCGGCAATCAGCCCCAGCATTTT.

This rearrangement joins TRBV5-1 to TRBJ2-7, with no clear D. The germline V gene has CDR1 SGHRS and CDR2 YFSETQ. This CDR3 is built from 17 residues. V gave up 0 bases and J gave up 0 bases, with 16 bases separating them. The CDR3 loop reads CASSLGYASPSSYEQYF. CDR3 in DNA: TGCGCCAGCAGCTTGGGGTACGCCTCCCCTAGCTCCTACGAGCAGTACTTC.

The V call is TRBV7-2, the J call TRBJ2-4; D ambiguous. The germline V gene has CDR1 SGHTA and CDR2 FQGNSA. The CDR3 is made up of 13 amino acids. V dropped 3 bases and J dropped 4 bases, with 7 bases sitting between them. The DNA of the CDR3 is TGTGCCAGCAGCTTGGCAGATAAAAACATTCAGTACTTC. Amino acids: CASSLADKNIQYF.

The chain links TRBV27 to TRBJ2-7; 12 bases match TRBD2. V trimming: 5 bases; J trimming: 2 bases; junction bases outside the gene matches: 10. The V gene's germline CDR1 is MNHEY and CDR2 SMNVEV (reference sequence). This CDR3 is built from 17 residues. The CDR3 loop is CASSLRDGLAGPYEQYF. In DNA form, the CDR3 reads TGTGCCAGCAGTCTAAGGGACGGACTAGCGGGACCCTACGAGCAGTACTTC.

The V gene is TRBV4-3, the J gene TRBJ2-6, with D possibly TRBD1 on 6 matching bases. With 1 base removed from V and 0 bases from J, the gap between germline ends came to 10 bases. CDR3 length equals 17 residues. Germline V gives CDR1 LGHNA, CDR2 YSLEER. CDR3 in DNA: TGCGCCAGCAGCCAAGTCCAGGGGTCCTCTGGGGCCAACGTCCTGACTTTC. Translating it yields CASSQVQGSSGANVLTF.

V gene TRBV2 combines with J gene TRBJ2-7, with a weak D call TRBD1 (5 bases). CDR3 length: 13 residues. Trimming shortened V by 4 bases and J by 4 bases, and 11 bases separated the two germline ends. Looked up from germline, CDR1 is SNHLY and CDR2 is FYNNEI. The CDR3 nucleotides read TGTGCCAGCAGTGGCCAGGGTCTGTACGAGCAGTACTTC. Its translation is CASSGQGLYEQYF.

The chain links TRBV5-4 to TRBJ2-7, with TRBD2 as a possible D gene (5 bases). CDR1 and CDR2 from the germline V gene are SGHNT and YYREEE (reference sequence). There are 15 residues in the CDR3. Between the trimmed V and J ends, which lost 3 bases and 0 bases, there was a span of 13 bases. CDR3 residues: CASSSGLGSSYEQYF. As DNA, the CDR3 is TGTGCCAGCAGCTCTGGACTGGGAAGCTCCTACGAGCAGTACTTC.

The V gene is TRBV9, the J gene TRBJ1-1; D is uncertain. The CDR3 is 15 residues long. V dropped 2 bases and J dropped 4 bases, with 15 bases sitting between them. Looked up from germline, CDR1 is SGDLS and CDR2 is YYNGEE. The CDR3 region is CASSVTGREGTEAFF. The CDR3 bases are TGTGCCAGCAGCGTCACCGGACGGGAGGGCACTGAAGCTTTCTTT. Looking up the rest from reference TRBV9 and TRBJ1-1 gives the full variable domain: DSGVTQTPKHLITATGQRVTLRCSPRSGDLSVYWYQQSLDQGLQFLIQYYNGEERAKGNILERFSAQQFPDLHSELNLSSLELGDSALYFCASSVTGREGTEAFFGQGTRLTVV.

This rearrangement joins TRBV18 to TRBJ2-7; perhaps TRBD1 as D (5 bases). Trimming left V 2 bases short and J 7 bases short, with 15 bases between. This CDR3 contains 14 residues. CDR1 is KGHSH, CDR2 LQKENI, per germline. The CDR3 sequence is CASSPVTRVSEQYF. The DNA of the CDR3 is TGTGCCAGCTCACCAGTAACCAGGGTGTCGGAGCAGTACTTC. The full variable domain, in which reference TRBV18 and TRBJ2-7 provide the parts outside the CDR3, is NAGVMQNPRHLVRRRGQEARLRCSPMKGHSHVYWYRQLPEEGLKFMVYLQKENIIDESGMPKERFSAEFPKEGPSILRIQQVVRGDSAAYFCASSPVTRVSEQYFGPGTRLTVT.

This clone was picked up one time. The J gene is TRBJ1-3, the V gene TRBV2; D call uncertain. V was pared by 8 bases and J by 0 bases, with 5 bases between. Looked up from germline, CDR1 is SNHLY and CDR2 is FYNNEI. The CDR3 loop spans 12 amino acids. The CDR3, as DNA: TGTGCCAGCGAACACTCTGGAAACACCATATATTTT. Protein: CASEHSGNTIYF.

The rearrangement links TRBV6-5 to TRBJ2-3; D is perhaps TRBD2 (5 bases). Trimming stripped 6 bases from V and 1 base from J, with 11 bases between. This CDR3 has 14 residues. Germline assignment: CDR1 MNHEY and CDR2 SVGAGI. CDR3 in amino acids: CASSSPGGTDTQYF. The CDR3 DNA sequence: TGTGCCAGCAGCTCCCCCGGGGGCACAGATACGCAGTATTTT.

The rearrangement uses TRBV11-3 and TRBJ1-1; TRBD1 might be the D (5 bases). The CDR3 spans 15 residues. Germline values: CDR1 SGHNT, CDR2 YENEEA. Trimming cost V 1 base and J 1 base, with 10 bases left between them. For the CDR3, the DNA is TGTGCCAGCAGCTTAGGCCAGGGAGGGAACACTGAAGCTTTCTTT. This codes for CASSLGQGGNTEAFF.